This paragraph reports one TCR beta chain. The data were produced by immunoSEQ multiplex PCR, yet TCRdb's version contains in-frame clones alone and is incomplete. The sample lists tens of thousands of clones, approximately 92% occurring once. The record originates from a study of T cell changes during pregnancy in multiple sclerosis. V lost 7 bases, J lost 2 bases, and 14 bases lay in between. Germline values: CDR1 SGHRS, CDR2 YFSETQ. CDR3 size: 14 residues. V and J are TRBV5-1 and TRBJ2-3, with no clear D. The sequence derives from a female donor in good health, enrolled as a control in a pregnancy study. The starting material was peripheral blood, obtained in the third trimester of pregnancy. The CDR3 DNA follows: TGCGCCAGCTCCACTTGGGCCAACACAGATACGCAGTATTTT. It encodes CASSTWANTDTQYF.